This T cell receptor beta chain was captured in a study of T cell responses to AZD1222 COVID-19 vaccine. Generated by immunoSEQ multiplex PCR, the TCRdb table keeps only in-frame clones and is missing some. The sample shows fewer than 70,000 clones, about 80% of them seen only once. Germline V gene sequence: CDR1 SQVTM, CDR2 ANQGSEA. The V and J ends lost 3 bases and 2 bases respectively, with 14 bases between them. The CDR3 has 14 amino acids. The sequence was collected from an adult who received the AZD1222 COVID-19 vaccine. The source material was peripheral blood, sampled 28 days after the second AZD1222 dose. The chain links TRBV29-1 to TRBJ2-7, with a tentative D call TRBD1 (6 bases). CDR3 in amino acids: CSVESRGPTYEQYF. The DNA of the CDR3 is TGCAGCGTTGAGTCCAGGGGCCCCACCTACGAGCAGTACTTC.